Listed here is a single TCR beta chain. Participants were aged about 18 to 90 years, lived in about two dozen US areas, and enrolled virtually. These data originate in a study of blood T cell repertoires in COVID-19. Study-level background: Whether acute or convalescent, the COVID-19 samples came from the United States, Italy and Spain. PBMCs, B-cell-depleted T cells, or T cells provided the cDNA or gDNA that made up the material.

The V and J ends lost 4 bases and 8 bases, in that order; junction bases with no gene match: 7. The CDR3 covers 14 residues. Germline CDR1 SGHRS, CDR2 YFSETQ. The authors' processing: Estimated nucleated cell counts came from reference gene primer amplification. The table came from immunoSEQ multiplex PCR; TCRdb's copy has only in-frame clones and leaves some out. That table gives V, J and clone size, and the DNA gave D and trimming. The sample lists under 350,000 clones, 65% to 90% occurring once. This sequence was found in a woman in her 40s with acute COVID-19. Sequenced material: PBMCs or T cells enriched from blood (not recorded which). The chain links TRBV5-1 to TRBJ2-1, with 9 bases aligning to TRBD1. This CDR3 is CASSLDRTGDEQFF. Written as DNA, the CDR3 is TGCGCCAGCAGCCTGGATAGGACAGGGGATGAGCAGTTCTTC.